This T cell receptor (beta chain) was captured by sequencing in a study of blood T cell repertoires in COVID-19 (dated by TCRdb to 2019 to 2021). Study-level background: Samples from collaborators originated in the United States, Italy and Spain and spanned both the acute and convalescent phases of COVID-19. The dataset comprised deeply sampled blood TCRbeta repertoires from subjects exposed to, actively infected with, or recovered from COVID-19. The prospective study material was composed of cDNA or gDNA derived from T cells, B-cell-depleted T cells, or PBMCs. The repertoires were made available in a free public database intended to serve as a resource for research on the immune response to SARS-CoV-2. Samples came from the ongoing ImmuneRACE study (first 160 participants) plus 1,254 subjects from 6 global collaborators. Nearly every sample came with metadata listing a de-identified subject ID, COVID-19 status, age in years and sex. Where available, HLA class I and class II types were obtained from metadata supplied by the sample provider rather than from assay-based typing.

TCRbeta CDR3 regions were amplified from genomic DNA by means of the immunoSEQ Assay, a bias-controlled multiplex PCR. For the original study's pipeline: Within the assay, amplification of reference gene primers was used to estimate how many nucleated cells each sample contained. Sequence reads were collapsed and filtered to measure the absolute abundance of every unique TCRbeta CDR3 rearrangement. For each sample, productive Simpson clonality was calculated as the square root of Simpson's diversity index across productive rearrangements. Imported from immuneACCESS, the table was reduced by TCRdb to in-frame sequences with V and J called. These copies leave out some clones; in studies compared against another copy, an unresolved V gene accounts for under half, and the cause of the remainder is not known. V and J calls and clone size follow that table, whereas D and trimming were derived from the DNA. For this sample the table gives some 380,000 clones, of which around 87% were detected only once. The biggest ten clones account for under 1.5% of the sample.

Participants in the prospective study were enrolled through a virtual design, were aged roughly 18 to 100 years, and lived in some 24 United States geographic areas. In the prospective study, participants were assigned to cohorts based on the clinical history participants reported in a screening survey and a study questionnaire. For ImmuneRACE Cohort 3, a participant was defined as recovered based on two consecutive negative NP/OP PCR tests, clearance by a healthcare professional, or resolution of symptoms. In the prospective study, whole blood, serum and a nasopharyngeal or oropharyngeal swab were collected from each participant by mobile phlebotomists. Participants in the prospective study had the option to provide additional blood draws and questionnaires over an approximately two-month period. Before DNA extraction, blood samples from the prospective study were shipped at room temperature or frozen.

Regarding this clone: Its target antigen remains unknown. Qualities for individual bases were not recorded, and no much larger clone is one base off.

On the study overall, not on this receptor specifically: The amount of clinical and demographic metadata varied by source and participant and was provided uncurated.

The CDR3, from cysteine to phenylalanine, totals 14 residues. Only the CDR3 DNA is retained, 42 bases long and in frame from the first base. At the junction V is shortened by 0 bases and J by 7 bases; bases outside the gene matches: 0. From the germline V gene, CDR1 is SGHTA and CDR2 is FQGNSA. The chain uses TRBV7-2 and TRBJ1-6, with 7 bases matching TRBD1. Specimen: PBMCs or T cells enriched from blood (not recorded which). The receptor was isolated from a man aged 25 to 40 who had recovered from COVID-19. The CDR3 region reads CASSLAGQNSPLHF. The DNA is as follows: TGTGCCAGCAGCTTAGCGGGACAGAATTCACCCCTCCACTTT.